This TCR beta chain was profiled in a study of shared T cell receptors in the human thymus. Germline lookup yields CDR1 GTSNPN and CDR2 SVGIG (reference sequence). The CDR3 is made up of 14 amino acids. Trimming stripped 2 bases from V and 3 bases from J, with 10 bases between. Assay used: immunoSEQ multiplex PCR; TCRdb lists only in-frame clones, some missing. The sample carries more than 550,000 clones, approximately 87% recorded once. The data also belong to a second study, concerning human thymus T cells. This second report adds: Thymic tissue was derived from resections collected during corrective heart surgery. Thymic and blood repertoires seemed to favor certain V and J genes. In unrelated individuals, thymic repertoires overlapped highly, according to related research.

V usage is TRBV30 and J usage is TRBJ1-4, with D possibly TRBD1 on 6 matching bases. This receptor was identified in a boy under two years old with a congenital heart defect. Sequencing was performed on thymocytes. In DNA, the CDR3 is TGTGCCTGGAGTCCACAGGGTGCTAATGAAAAACTGTTTTTT. Its translation is CAWSPQGANEKLFF.